The T cell receptor beta chain under discussion was sequenced for a study of T cell responses to AZD1222 COVID-19 vaccine. General study points: Among the donors, most were white British and more were female, and clonal diversity was possibly underestimated.

Worth noting for this clone: Its antigen is not known.

Germline V gene lookup returns CDR1 PRHDT and CDR2 FYEKMQ (reference sequence). With V trimmed by 5 bases and J by 0 bases, 12 bases remained unmatched. The CDR3 spans 18 residues. Libraries were prepared by immunoSEQ multiplex PCR; TCRdb keeps only in-frame clonotypes and omits some of them. This sample carries over 100,000 clones, 90% of them seen once, and the ten largest clones take 1.6%. The receptor's source is an adult in good health. The J gene is TRBJ2-3, the V gene TRBV13; 9 nucleotides agree with TRBD2. The sequencing here drew on peripheral blood, taken on day 0 of AZD1222 vaccination. DNA of the CDR3: TGTGCCAGCAGCCCCGGGGGTAGCGGGAGAGGAAGCACAGATACGCAGTATTTT. It yields the protein CASSPGGSGRGSTDTQYF.